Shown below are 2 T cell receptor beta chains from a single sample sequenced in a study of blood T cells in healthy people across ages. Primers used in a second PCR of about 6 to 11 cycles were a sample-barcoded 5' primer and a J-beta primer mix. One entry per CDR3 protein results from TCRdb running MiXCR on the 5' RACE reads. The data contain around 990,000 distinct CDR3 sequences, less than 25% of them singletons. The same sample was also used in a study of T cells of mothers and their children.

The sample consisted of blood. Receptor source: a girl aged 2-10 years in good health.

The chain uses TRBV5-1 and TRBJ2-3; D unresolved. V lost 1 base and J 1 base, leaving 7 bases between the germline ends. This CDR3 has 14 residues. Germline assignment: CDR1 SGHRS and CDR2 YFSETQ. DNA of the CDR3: TGCGCCAGCAGCTTGACACGGCGCACAGATACGCAGTATTTT. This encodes CASSLTRRTDTQYF.

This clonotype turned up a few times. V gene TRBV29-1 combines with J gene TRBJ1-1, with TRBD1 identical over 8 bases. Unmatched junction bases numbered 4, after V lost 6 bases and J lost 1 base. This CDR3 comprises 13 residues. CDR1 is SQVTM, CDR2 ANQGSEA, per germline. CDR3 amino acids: CSVAGQANTEAFF. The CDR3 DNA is TGCAGCGTAGCGGGACAGGCGAACACTGAAGCTTTCTTT.